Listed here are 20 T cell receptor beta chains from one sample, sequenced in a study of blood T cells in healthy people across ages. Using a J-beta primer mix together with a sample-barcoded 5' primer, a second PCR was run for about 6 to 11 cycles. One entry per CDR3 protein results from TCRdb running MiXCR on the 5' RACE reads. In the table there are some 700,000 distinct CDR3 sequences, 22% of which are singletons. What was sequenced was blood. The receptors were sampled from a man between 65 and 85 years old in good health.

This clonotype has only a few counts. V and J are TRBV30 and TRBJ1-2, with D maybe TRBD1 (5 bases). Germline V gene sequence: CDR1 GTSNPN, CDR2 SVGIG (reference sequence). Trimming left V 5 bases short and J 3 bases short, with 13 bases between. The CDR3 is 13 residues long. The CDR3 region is CAWARGDDYGYTF. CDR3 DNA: TGTGCCTGGGCTCGGGGGGACGACTATGGCTACACCTTC.

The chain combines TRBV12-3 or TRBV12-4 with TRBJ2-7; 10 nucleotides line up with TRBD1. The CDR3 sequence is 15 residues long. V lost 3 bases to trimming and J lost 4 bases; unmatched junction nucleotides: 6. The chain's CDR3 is CASSLRRTGGYEQYF. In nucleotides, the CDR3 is TGTGCCAGCAGTTTGAGGAGGACAGGGGGATACGAGCAGTACTTC.

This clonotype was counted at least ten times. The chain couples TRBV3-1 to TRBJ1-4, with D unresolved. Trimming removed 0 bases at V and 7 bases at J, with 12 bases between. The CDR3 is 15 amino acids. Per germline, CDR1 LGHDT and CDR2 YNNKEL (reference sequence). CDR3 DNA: TGTGCCAGCAGCCAAGATACGTCCTGGGGTGAAAAACTGTTTTTT. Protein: CASSQDTSWGEKLFF.

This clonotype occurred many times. The CDR3 here is CASSLDRGLEWYEQFF. CDR3 coding DNA: TGTGCCAGCAGCTTGGATCGGGGATTAGAATGGTATGAGCAGTTCTTC. The V and J genes are TRBV5-5 and TRBJ2-1, with a possible D match to TRBD2 (5 bases). The CDR3 runs 16 residues. V was shortened by 0 bases and J by 8 bases, with 18 bases between the two germline ends. The germline V gene encodes CDR1 SGHKS and CDR2 YYEKEE (reference sequence).

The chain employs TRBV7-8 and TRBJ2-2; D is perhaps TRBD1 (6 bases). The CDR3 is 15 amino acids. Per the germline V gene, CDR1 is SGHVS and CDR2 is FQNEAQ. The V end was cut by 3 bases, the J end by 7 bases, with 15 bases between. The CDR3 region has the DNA TGTGCCAGCAGCTTCCAGGGGCGCGTTGACGGGGAGCTGTTTTTT. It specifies CASSFQGRVDGELFF.

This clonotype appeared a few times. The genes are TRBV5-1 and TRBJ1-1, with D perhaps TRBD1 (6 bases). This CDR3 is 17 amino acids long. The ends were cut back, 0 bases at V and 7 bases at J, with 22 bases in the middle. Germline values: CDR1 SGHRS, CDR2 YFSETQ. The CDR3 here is CASSLDVVRTEMFEAFF. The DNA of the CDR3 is TGCGCCAGCAGCTTGGATGTGGTCCGGACAGAGATGTTTGAAGCTTTCTTT.

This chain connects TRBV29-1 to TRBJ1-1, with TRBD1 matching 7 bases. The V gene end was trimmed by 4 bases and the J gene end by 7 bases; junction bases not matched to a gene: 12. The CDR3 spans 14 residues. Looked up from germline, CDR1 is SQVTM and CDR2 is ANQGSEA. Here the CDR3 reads CSVGATGRGIEAFF. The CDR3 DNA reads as TGCAGCGTTGGGGCGACAGGGAGGGGCATTGAAGCTTTCTTT.

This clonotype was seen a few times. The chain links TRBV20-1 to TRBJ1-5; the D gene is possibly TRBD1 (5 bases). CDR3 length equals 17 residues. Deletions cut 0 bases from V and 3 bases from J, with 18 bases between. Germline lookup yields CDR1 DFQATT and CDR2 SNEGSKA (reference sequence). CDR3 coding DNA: TGCAGTGCTAGAGATCCGTCTGGGCAGGGATACAATCAGCCCCAGCATTTT. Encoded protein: CSARDPSGQGYNQPQHF.

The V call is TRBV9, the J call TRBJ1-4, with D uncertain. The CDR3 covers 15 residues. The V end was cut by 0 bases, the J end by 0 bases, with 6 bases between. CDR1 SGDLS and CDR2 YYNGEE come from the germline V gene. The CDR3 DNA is TGTGCCAGCAGCGTAGATATTGCAACTAATGAAAAACTGTTTTTT. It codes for CASSVDIATNEKLFF.

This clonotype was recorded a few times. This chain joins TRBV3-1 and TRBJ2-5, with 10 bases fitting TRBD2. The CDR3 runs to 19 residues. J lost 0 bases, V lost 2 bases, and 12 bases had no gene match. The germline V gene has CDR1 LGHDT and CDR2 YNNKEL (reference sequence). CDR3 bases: TGTGCCAGCAGCCAACACCAAGGGGGGACTAGCGAGTACCAAGAGACCCAGTACTTC. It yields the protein CASSQHQGGTSEYQETQYF.

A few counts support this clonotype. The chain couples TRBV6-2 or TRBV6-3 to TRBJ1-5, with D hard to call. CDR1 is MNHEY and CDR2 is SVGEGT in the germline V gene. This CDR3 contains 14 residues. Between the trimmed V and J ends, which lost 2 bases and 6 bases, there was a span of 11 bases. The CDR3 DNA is TGTGCCAGCAGTTACGTGGGCGGGAGTCAGCCCCAGCATTTT. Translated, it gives CASSYVGGSQPQHF.

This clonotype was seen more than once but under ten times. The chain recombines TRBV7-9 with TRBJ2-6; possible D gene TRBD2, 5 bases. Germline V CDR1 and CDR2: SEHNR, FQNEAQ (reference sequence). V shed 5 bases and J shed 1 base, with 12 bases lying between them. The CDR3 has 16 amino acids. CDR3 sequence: CASSPNRESGANVLTF. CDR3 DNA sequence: TGTGCCAGCAGCCCGAACCGGGAATCTGGGGCCAACGTCCTGACTTTC.

In DNA, the CDR3 is TGTGCCAGCAGCTCCAAGACAGGGAGGCTTGGCTACACCTTC. As protein: CASSSKTGRLGYTF. The chain carries TRBV9 and TRBJ1-2; 7 bases fit TRBD1. The V gene end was trimmed by 4 bases and the J gene end by 7 bases; junction bases not matched to a gene: 10. The germline V gene has CDR1 SGDLS and CDR2 YYNGEE. CDR3 length: 14 amino acids.

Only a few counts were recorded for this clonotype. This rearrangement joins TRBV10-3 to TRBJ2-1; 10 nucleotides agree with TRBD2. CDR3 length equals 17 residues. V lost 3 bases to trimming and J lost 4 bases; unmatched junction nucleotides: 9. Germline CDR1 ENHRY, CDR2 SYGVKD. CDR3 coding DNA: TGTGCCATCAGTGACCCTGCTAGCGGGGGAACATACAATGAGCAGTTCTTC. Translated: CAISDPASGGTYNEQFF.

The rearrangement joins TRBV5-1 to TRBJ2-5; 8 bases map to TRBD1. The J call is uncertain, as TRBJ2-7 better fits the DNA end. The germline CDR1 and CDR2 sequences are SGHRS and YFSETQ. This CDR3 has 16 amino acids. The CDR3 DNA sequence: TGCGCCAGCAGCGAGGACAAGACAGGGGTGGTCTACGAGCAGTACTTC. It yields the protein CASSEDKTGVVYEQYF.

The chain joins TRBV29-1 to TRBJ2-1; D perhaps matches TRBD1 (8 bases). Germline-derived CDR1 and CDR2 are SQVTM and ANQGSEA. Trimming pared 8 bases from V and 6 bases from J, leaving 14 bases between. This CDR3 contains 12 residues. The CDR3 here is CSIQGGGNEQFF. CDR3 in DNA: TGCAGCATACAGGGGGGGGGCAATGAGCAGTTCTTC.

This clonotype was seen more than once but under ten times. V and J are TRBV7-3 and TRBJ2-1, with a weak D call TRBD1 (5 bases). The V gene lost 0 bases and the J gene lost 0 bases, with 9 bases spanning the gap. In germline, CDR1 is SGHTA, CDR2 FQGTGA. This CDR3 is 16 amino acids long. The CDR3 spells CASSLTGRSSYNEQFF. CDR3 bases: TGTGCCAGCAGCTTAACGGGGCGGAGCTCCTACAATGAGCAGTTCTTC.

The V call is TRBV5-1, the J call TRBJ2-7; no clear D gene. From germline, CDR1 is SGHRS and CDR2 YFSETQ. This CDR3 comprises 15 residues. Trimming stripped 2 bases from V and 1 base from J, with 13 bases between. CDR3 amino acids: CASSFTVDLSYEQYF. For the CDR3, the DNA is TGCGCCAGCAGCTTCACAGTCGATTTGTCCTACGAGCAGTACTTC.

DNA of the CDR3: TGTGCCAGCAGCTTAGGGGCAGCGGCTAACTATGGCTACACCTTC. Protein: CASSLGAAANYGYTF. This chain connects TRBV7-9 to TRBJ1-2; unclear D gene. Deletions cut 1 base from V and 0 bases from J, with 9 bases between. Germline V gene data show CDR1 as SEHNR and CDR2 as FQNEAQ (reference sequence). The CDR3 consists of 15 residues.

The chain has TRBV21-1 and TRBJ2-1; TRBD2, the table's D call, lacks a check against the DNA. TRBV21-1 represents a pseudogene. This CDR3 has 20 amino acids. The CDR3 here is CASSSIILAGFGSAYNEQFF. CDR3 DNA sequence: TGTGCCAGCAGCTCGATCATACTAGCGGGATTCGGCAGCGCCTACAATGAGCAGTTCTTC.